The sequence of this TCR beta chain was determined in a study of long-term antiretroviral therapy in people with HIV. At least two post-ART and at least one pre-ART PBMC sample were available for each donor. The immunoSEQ assay was v3.0, run at survey level. Sequenced by immunoSEQ multiplex PCR; TCRdb stores in-frame clones only, minus some. The sample yields approximately 20,000 clones, roughly 80% seen once. The CDR3 sequence is 13 residues long. CDR1 SGHAT and CDR2 FQNNGV come from the germline V gene. Trimming shortened V by 0 bases and J by 5 bases, and 5 bases separated the two germline ends. Points from the study as a whole: Against controls, HIV repertoires showed narrower ranges of CDR3 length. Before ART, certain clones expanded, and these dominated the repertoire at all time points.

This clone has a single count. Its antigen remains unidentified. This sequence joins TRBV11-2 and TRBJ1-5; D gene unclear. Specimen: unsorted PBMCs, collected 0.9 years after starting antiretroviral therapy. This clonotype originated in a man between 18 and 35 years old with HIV. The CDR3 DNA sequence: TGTGCCAGCAGCTTAGAGGTTGATCAGCCCCAGCATTTT. It specifies CASSLEVDQPQHF.